This T cell receptor beta chain appears in the sequencing data of a study of blood T cell repertoires in COVID-19. Original processing methods: How many nucleated cells were present was estimated from reference gene primer amplification. Generated by immunoSEQ multiplex PCR, the TCRdb table keeps only in-frame clones and is missing some. That table supplies the V and J calls and clone size; D and trimming were determined from the DNA. The sample carries 200,000 to 250,000 clones, around 87% recorded once. Germline CDR1 reads SGHVS; CDR2 reads FNYEAQ. The CDR3 has 13 amino acids. Between the trimmed V and J ends, which lost 5 bases and 1 base, there was a span of 8 bases. On this clone: This sample includes further DNA sequences coding for the same CDR3.

Participants reported their clinical history, and cohort assignment relied on those reports. The receptor was isolated from a woman younger than 45 with acute COVID-19. The chain links TRBV7-6 to TRBJ1-1; a possible D gene is TRBD1 (6 bases). Sequencing input: PBMCs or T cells enriched from blood (not recorded which). The CDR3 here is CASSLDRNTEAFF. The CDR3 DNA follows: TGTGCCAGCAGCCTGGACAGGAACACTGAAGCTTTCTTT.